These 18 T cell receptor beta chains were all obtained from the same sample, sequenced in a study of CD8+ T cells in alopecia areata (dated 2018 in TCRdb). Libraries were built with the immunoSEQ multiplex PCR assay. For TCR sequencing, RNA was extracted from every sample and reverse transcribed into cDNA to serve as template. TCRdb retrieved this table from immuneACCESS and kept in-frame rearrangements only. Not all clones are present; in checked studies, unresolved V genes account for under half, and no reason is known for the remainder. Here the sample has hundreds of thousands of clones; roughly 50% occur a single time. Together, the top ten hold around 1.8% of the sample. The time point label of this sample denotes: 20 to 30 weeks on oral tofacitinib. What the treatment or condition label conveys for this sample: oral pan-JAK inhibitor, 5-10 mg twice daily. Sequences were derived from CD4+ T cells sorted from blood, sampled at week 24, from a patient treated with tofacitinib. Receptors originate from a human donor with alopecia areata.

V usage is TRBV4-3 and J usage is TRBJ1-2; no firm D call. CDR1 and CDR2 from the germline V gene are LGHNA and YSLEER. V lost 0 bases and J 5 bases, leaving 13 bases between the germline ends. CDR3 length equals 15 residues. The DNA for the CDR3 is TGCGCCAGCAGCCAAGAGAGGATAGTTACTTATGGCTACACCTTC. Translation: CASSQERIVTYGYTF.

V gene TRBV30 combines with J gene TRBJ1-2; D might be TRBD1 (6 bases). The germline CDR1 and CDR2 sequences are GTSNPN and SVGIG (reference sequence). This CDR3 is 13 amino acids long. Trimming took off 2 bases at V and 4 bases at J, with 11 bases between the two ends. CDR3 in amino acids: CAWSTGRGYGYTF. DNA of the CDR3: TGTGCCTGGAGTACAGGGAGGGGCTATGGCTACACCTTC. Using reference TRBV30 and TRBJ1-2 for the parts outside the CDR3, the full variable domain is SQTIHQWPATLVQPVGSPLSLECTVEGTSNPNLYWYRQAAGRGLQLLFYSVGIGQISSEVPQNLSASRPQDRQFILSSKKLLLSDSGFYLCAWSTGRGYGYTFGSGTRLTVV.

The J gene is TRBJ2-2, the V gene TRBV6-6, with D hard to call. Trimming shortened V by 8 bases and J by 4 bases, and 8 bases separated the two germline ends. The CDR3 runs to 12 residues. Germline CDR1 MNHNY, CDR2 SVGAGI (reference sequence). The CDR3 DNA follows: TGTGCCAGCCCGCGGCTCACCGGGGAGCTGTTTTTT. It translates to CASPRLTGELFF.

The rearrangement links TRBV30 to TRBJ2-6, with D uncertain. The V end lost 5 bases, the J end lost 5 bases, and 13 bases lay between the germline ends. CDR3 size: 14 residues. Germline CDR1 GTSNPN, CDR2 SVGIG (reference sequence). As DNA, the CDR3 is TGTGCCTGGGCTCCTGACCGTTGGGCCAACGTCCTGACTTTC. Translating it yields CAWAPDRWANVLTF. The whole variable domain, filled in from reference TRBV30 and TRBJ2-6, reads SQTIHQWPATLVQPVGSPLSLECTVEGTSNPNLYWYRQAAGRGLQLLFYSVGIGQISSEVPQNLSASRPQDRQFILSSKKLLLSDSGFYLCAWAPDRWANVLTFGAGSRLTVL.

The chain carries TRBV4-1 and TRBJ2-1; 9 nucleotides align to TRBD1. V lost 5 bases, J lost 7 bases, and 9 bases stayed unmatched. The CDR3 extends over 15 amino acids. Germline V CDR1 and CDR2: MGHRA, YSYEKL. CDR3 nucleotide sequence: TGCGCCAGCAGCAATCACAGGGGGCGCGTGAATGAGCAGTTCTTC. Residues: CASSNHRGRVNEQFF.

This clone was counted a single time. This sequence joins TRBV7-2 and TRBJ2-7, with D perhaps TRBD2 (7 bases). Trimming stripped 5 bases from V and 2 bases from J, with 16 bases between. Per germline, CDR1 SGHTA and CDR2 FQGNSA. This CDR3 contains 15 residues. CDR3 nucleotides: TGTGCCAGCAGCGGCGGTGCGGGGGCCACCTACGAGCAGTACTTC. It codes for CASSGGAGATYEQYF.

The chain employs TRBV5-1 and TRBJ2-2; TRBD2 might be the D (5 bases). This CDR3 region has 15 residues. V was cut by 0 bases and J by 5 bases, with 11 bases left in between. Germline V gene data show CDR1 as SGHRS and CDR2 as YFSETQ. The CDR3: CASSLARSGTGELFF. CDR3 DNA: TGCGCCAGCAGCTTGGCTCGATCGGGGACCGGGGAGCTGTTTTTT.

This rearrangement joins TRBV27 to TRBJ2-7; D is ambiguous. CDR1 is MNHEY and CDR2 is SMNVEV in the germline V gene (reference sequence). V dropped 4 bases and J dropped 0 bases, with 4 bases sitting between them. The CDR3 covers 12 residues. The CDR3 region is CASSSYSYEQYF. CDR3 bases: TGTGCCAGCAGTTCCTACTCCTACGAGCAGTACTTC.

This chain connects TRBV7-8 to TRBJ1-1; D unclear. Trimming took off 1 base at V and 3 bases at J, with 12 bases between the two ends. Germline V gives CDR1 SGHVS, CDR2 FQNEAQ. The CDR3 is made up of 15 amino acids. CDR3 loop: CASSLDRVIDTEAFF. In nucleotides, the CDR3 is TGTGCCAGCAGCTTAGATCGGGTAATTGACACTGAAGCTTTCTTT.

This clone has a single count. The chain couples TRBV2 to TRBJ1-6; D unclear. With 3 bases removed from V and 6 bases from J, the gap between germline ends came to 15 bases. The CDR3 sequence is 16 residues long. Germline CDR1 reads SNHLY; CDR2 reads FYNNEI. The CDR3 DNA reads as TGTGCCAGCAGTGATCTCCGCTTAAGGCCTAATTCACCCCTCCACTTT. Protein: CASSDLRLRPNSPLHF.

There are a few counts of this clone. V and J are TRBV6-6 and TRBJ2-3; no reliable D call. Germline V gene sequence: CDR1 MNHNY, CDR2 SVGAGI (reference sequence). The CDR3 is made up of 15 amino acids. V lost 4 bases and J lost 4, with 15 bases in between. The CDR3 loop is CASSFGWTVADTQYF. The CDR3 region has the DNA TGTGCCAGCAGTTTCGGTTGGACCGTCGCAGATACGCAGTATTTT.

The chain recombines TRBV6-4 with TRBJ2-3; D is undetermined. This CDR3 has 14 amino acids. The ends were cut back, 5 bases at V and 2 bases at J, with 11 bases in the middle. Germline CDR1 reads MRHNA; CDR2 reads SNTAGT. CDR3 bases: TGTGCCAGCAGTTCGGACCGCTCCACAGATACGCAGTATTTT. Translating it yields CASSSDRSTDTQYF.

The V call is TRBV27, the J call TRBJ2-7; TRBD1 aligns across 7 bases. V gave up 5 bases and J gave up 0 bases; unmatched junction bases: 7. Germline V lookup: CDR1 MNHEY, CDR2 SMNVEV (reference sequence). The CDR3 has 15 amino acids. The CDR3: CASSVSGTASYEQYF. The CDR3 coding sequence is TGTGCCAGCAGTGTCTCCGGGACAGCCTCCTACGAGCAGTACTTC.

The sample holds a few counts of this clone. One junction end disagrees with the germline gene, perhaps due to a read error. The V call is TRBV14, the J call TRBJ2-2, with 10 bases fitting TRBD2. Looked up from germline, CDR1 is SGHDN and CDR2 is FVKESK. The CDR3 loop spans 13 amino acids. CDR3 nucleotide sequence: TGTGCCAGCAGCCAAGCCCTAGCGGGGGCCCAAGCGTTT. Residues: CASSQALAGAQAF.

The chain joins TRBV29-1 to TRBJ2-5; 10 bases match TRBD2. Germline CDR1 is SQVTM and CDR2 is ANQGSEA. CDR3 length: 16 residues. Germline trimming cut 1 base from V and 3 bases from J; bases unmatched to any gene: 8. The CDR3: CSVEGASGGTEETQYF. CDR3 sequence (DNA): TGCAGCGTTGAAGGAGCTAGCGGGGGAACGGAAGAGACCCAGTACTTC.

The J gene is TRBJ1-2, the V gene TRBV9; 10 bases are shared with TRBD1. Looked up from germline, CDR1 is SGDLS and CDR2 is YYNGEE. The V segment lost 4 bases and the J segment 2 bases; nucleotides outside the gene matches: 8. This CDR3 has 16 amino acids. The CDR3 reads CASSLRGDRGNYGYTF. The CDR3 DNA is TGTGCCAGCAGCCTCCGAGGGGACAGGGGAAACTATGGCTACACCTTC. The full variable domain, rest sourced from reference TRBV9 and TRBJ1-2, is DSGVTQTPKHLITATGQRVTLRCSPRSGDLSVYWYQQSLDQGLQFLIQYYNGEERAKGNILERFSAQQFPDLHSELNLSSLELGDSALYFCASSLRGDRGNYGYTFGSGTRLTVV.

The chain employs TRBV23-1 and TRBJ2-7; 10 bases are a match to TRBD1. TRBV23-1 is an ORF, with its function uncertain. Trimming removed 11 bases from V and 3 bases from J; junction bases left unmatched: 4. The CDR3 is 12 residues long. CDR3 sequence (DNA): TGCGCCCCGGGACAGGGGATCTACGAGCAGTACTTC. Residues: CAPGQGIYEQYF.

The rearrangement uses TRBV20-1 and TRBJ2-5; D not resolved. Germline CDR1 reads DFQATT; CDR2 reads SNEGSKA (reference sequence). Deletions cut 7 bases from V and 4 bases from J, with 10 bases between. The length of the CDR3 is 11 residues. CDR3 amino acids: CSEERRETQYF. The CDR3 region has the DNA TGCAGTGAGGAGCGACGAGAGACCCAGTACTTC.